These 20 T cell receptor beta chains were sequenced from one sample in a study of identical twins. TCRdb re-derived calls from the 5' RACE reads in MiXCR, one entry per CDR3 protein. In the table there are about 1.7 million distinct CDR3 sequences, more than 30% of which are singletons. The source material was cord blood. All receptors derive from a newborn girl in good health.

The CDR3 loop is CATRGGAGKNIQYF. DNA for the CDR3: TGTGCCACCAGAGGGGGGGCCGGCAAAAACATTCAGTACTTC. The V call is TRBV12-3 or TRBV12-4, the J call TRBJ2-4, with D perhaps TRBD2 (7 bases). The ends were cut back, 10 bases at V and 3 bases at J, with 16 bases in the middle. The CDR3 loop spans 14 amino acids.

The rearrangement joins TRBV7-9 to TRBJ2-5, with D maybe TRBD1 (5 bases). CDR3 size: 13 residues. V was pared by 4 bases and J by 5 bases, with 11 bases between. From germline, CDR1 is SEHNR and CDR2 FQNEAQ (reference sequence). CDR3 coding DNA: TGTGCCAGCAGCTCTTCAGGGTCGGAGACCCAGTACTTC. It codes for CASSSSGSETQYF. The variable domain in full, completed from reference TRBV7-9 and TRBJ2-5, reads DTGVSQNPRHKITKRGQNVTFRCDPISEHNRLYWYRQTLGQGPEFLTYFQNEAQLEKSRLLSDRFSAERPKGSFSTLEIQRTEQGDSAMYLCASSSSGSETQYFGPGTRLLVL.

This CDR3 is CASSLQGRQMNTEAFF. CDR3 in DNA: TGTGCCAGCAGCCTACAGGGGCGGCAAATGAACACTGAAGCTTTCTTT. This chain links TRBV7-6 with TRBJ1-1; 7 bases are shared with TRBD1. Germline CDR1 and CDR2: SGHVS and FNYEAQ. J gave up 0 bases and V 5 bases, and 9 bases lay outside the gene matches. The CDR3 contains 16 residues.

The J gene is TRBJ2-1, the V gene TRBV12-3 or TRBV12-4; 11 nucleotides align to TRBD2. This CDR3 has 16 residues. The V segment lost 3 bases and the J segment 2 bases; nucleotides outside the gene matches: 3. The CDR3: CASSFTGLAAYNEQFF. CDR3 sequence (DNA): TGTGCCAGCAGTTTTACGGGACTAGCGGCCTACAATGAGCAGTTCTTC.

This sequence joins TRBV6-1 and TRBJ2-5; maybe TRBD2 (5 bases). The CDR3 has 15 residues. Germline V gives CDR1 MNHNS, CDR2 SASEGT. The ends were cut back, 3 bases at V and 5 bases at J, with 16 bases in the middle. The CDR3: CASSDTAVPRETQYF. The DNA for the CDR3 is TGTGCCAGCAGTGATACAGCGGTTCCCAGGGAGACCCAGTACTTC.

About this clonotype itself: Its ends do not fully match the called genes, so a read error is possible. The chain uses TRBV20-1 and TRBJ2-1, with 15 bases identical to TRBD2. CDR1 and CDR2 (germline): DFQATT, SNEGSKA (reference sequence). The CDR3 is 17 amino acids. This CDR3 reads CSASGLAGGRSYNEQFF. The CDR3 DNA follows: TGTAGTGCTTCCGGACTAGCGGGGGGGCGCTCCTACAATGAGCAGTTCTTC.

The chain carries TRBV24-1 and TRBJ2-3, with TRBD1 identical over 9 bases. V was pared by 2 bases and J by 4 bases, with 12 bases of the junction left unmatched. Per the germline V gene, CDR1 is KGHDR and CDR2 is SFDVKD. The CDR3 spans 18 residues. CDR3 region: CATSDWGTGRGKPDTQYF. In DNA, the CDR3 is TGTGCCACCAGTGATTGGGGGACAGGGCGAGGGAAACCAGATACGCAGTATTTT.

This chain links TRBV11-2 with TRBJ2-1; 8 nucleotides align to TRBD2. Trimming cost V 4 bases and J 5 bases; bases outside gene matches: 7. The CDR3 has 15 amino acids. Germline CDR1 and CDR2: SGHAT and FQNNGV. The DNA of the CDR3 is TGTGCCAGCAGCTCGAGCGGGGGCCCTAACAATGAGCAGTTCTTC. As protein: CASSSSGGPNNEQFF.

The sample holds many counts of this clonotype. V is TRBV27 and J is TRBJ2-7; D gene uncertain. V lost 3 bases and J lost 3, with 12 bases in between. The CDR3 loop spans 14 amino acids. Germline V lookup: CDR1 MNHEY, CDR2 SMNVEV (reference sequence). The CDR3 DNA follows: TGTGCCAGCAGTTTGTGGCAACCCGACTACGAGCAGTACTTC. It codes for CASSLWQPDYEQYF.

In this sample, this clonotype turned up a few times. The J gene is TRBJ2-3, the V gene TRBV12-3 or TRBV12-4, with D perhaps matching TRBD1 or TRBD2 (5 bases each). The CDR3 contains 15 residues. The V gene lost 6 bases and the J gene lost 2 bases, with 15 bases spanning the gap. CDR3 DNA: TGTGCCAGCAGCTGGACGTTCGGGACCACAGATACGCAGTATTTT. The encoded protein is CASSWTFGTTDTQYF.

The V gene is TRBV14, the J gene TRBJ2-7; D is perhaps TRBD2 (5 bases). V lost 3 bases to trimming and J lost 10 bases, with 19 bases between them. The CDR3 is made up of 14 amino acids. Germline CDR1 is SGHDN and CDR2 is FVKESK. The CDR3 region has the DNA TGTGCCAGCAGCCAGGTAGCGCTCCAAGAGGCCCAGTACTTC. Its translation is CASSQVALQEAQYF.

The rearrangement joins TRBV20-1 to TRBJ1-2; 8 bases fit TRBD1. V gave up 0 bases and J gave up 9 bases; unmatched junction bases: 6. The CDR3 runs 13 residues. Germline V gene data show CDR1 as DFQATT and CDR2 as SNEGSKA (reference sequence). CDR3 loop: CSARDGQGLSYTF. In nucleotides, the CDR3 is TGCAGTGCTAGAGATGGACAGGGCCTAAGCTACACCTTC.

The CDR3 loop reads CASSLVSSNTGELFF. CDR3 nucleotides: TGCGCCAGCAGCTTGGTGTCATCGAACACCGGGGAGCTGTTTTTT. J is TRBJ2-2 and V is TRBV5-1, with D unresolved. The V end was cut by 0 bases, the J end by 0 bases, with 6 bases between. The CDR3 consists of 15 residues. Germline loops: CDR1 SGHRS, CDR2 YFSETQ.

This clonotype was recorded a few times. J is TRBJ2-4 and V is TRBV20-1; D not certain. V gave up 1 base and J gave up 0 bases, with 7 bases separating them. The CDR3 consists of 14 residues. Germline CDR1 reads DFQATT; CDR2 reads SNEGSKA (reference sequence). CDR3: CSARGPPAKNIQYF. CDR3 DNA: TGCAGTGCTAGAGGGCCCCCAGCCAAAAACATTCAGTACTTC.

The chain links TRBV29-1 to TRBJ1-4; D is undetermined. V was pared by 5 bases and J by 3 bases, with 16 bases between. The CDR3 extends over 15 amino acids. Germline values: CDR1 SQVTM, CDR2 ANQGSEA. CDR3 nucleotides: TGCAGCGTTCGTACTGGATTTAGCGCTAATGAAAAACTGTTTTTT. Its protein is CSVRTGFSANEKLFF.

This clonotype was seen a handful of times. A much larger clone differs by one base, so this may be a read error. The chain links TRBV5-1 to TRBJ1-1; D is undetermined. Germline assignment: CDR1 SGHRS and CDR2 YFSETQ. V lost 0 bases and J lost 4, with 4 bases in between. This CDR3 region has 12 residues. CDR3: CASSLDITEAFF. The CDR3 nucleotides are TGCGCCAGCAGCTTGGACATCACTGAAGCTTTCTTT.

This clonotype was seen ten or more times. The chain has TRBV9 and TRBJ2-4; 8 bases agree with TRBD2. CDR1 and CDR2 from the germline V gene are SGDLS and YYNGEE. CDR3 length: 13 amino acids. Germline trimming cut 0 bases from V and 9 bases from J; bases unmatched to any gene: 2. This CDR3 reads CASSVEGTSIQYF. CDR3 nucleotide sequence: TGTGCCAGCAGCGTAGAGGGGACTAGCATTCAGTACTTC.

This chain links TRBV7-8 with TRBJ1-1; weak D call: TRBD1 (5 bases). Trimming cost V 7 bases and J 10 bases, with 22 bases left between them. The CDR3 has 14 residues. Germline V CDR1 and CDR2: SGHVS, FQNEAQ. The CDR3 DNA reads TGTGCCAGCACGGAGACAAGGGGTCCGCGGGGAGCTTTCTTT. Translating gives CASTETRGPRGAFF.

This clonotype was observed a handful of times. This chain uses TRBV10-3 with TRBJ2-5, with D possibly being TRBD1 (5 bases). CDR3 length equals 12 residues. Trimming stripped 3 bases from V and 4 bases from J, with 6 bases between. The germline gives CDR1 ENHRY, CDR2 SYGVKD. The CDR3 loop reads CAISDQGETQYF. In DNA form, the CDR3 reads TGTGCCATCAGTGACCAGGGAGAGACCCAGTACTTC.

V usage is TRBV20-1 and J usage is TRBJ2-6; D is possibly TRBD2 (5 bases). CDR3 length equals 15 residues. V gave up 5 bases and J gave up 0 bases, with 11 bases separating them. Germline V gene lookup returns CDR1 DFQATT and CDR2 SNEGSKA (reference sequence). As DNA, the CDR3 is TGCAGTGCTGGGAACCGGGGCTCTGGGGCCAACGTCCTGACTTTC. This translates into CSAGNRGSGANVLTF.